The 20 T cell receptor beta chains given below trace back to one sample, sequenced in a study of blood T cell repertoires in COVID-19. Measured with immunoSEQ multiplex PCR; TCRdb has only the in-frame clones, and not every one. The table has 200,000 to 250,000 clones, under 90% seen once. The sample taken for sequencing was peripheral blood. The receptor set was obtained from a woman at least 80 years old with acute or convalescent COVID-19.

The chain links TRBV9 to TRBJ1-6; 7 bases fit TRBD1. V gave up 3 bases and J gave up 6 bases; unmatched junction bases: 6. This CDR3 region has 15 residues. CDR1 is SGDLS and CDR2 is YYNGEE in the germline V gene. Written as DNA, the CDR3 is TGTGCCAGCAGCGACGAACGACAGGGTAATTCACCCCTCCACTTT. Translation gives CASSDERQGNSPLHF.

The chain combines TRBV5-8 with TRBJ1-2; D is possibly TRBD1 (6 bases). CDR3 size: 17 residues. With 0 bases removed from V and 2 bases from J, the gap between germline ends came to 17 bases. Germline loops: CDR1 SGHTS, CDR2 YDEGEE. The CDR3 nucleotides read TGTGCCAGCAGCTTGGCCCGAGGGTCAGGGGACAACTATGGCTACACCTTC. Protein: CASSLARGSGDNYGYTF.

The chain carries TRBV25-1 and TRBJ2-2; maybe TRBD1 (6 bases). The CDR3 covers 15 residues. Trimming stripped 3 bases from V and 2 bases from J, with 10 bases between. CDR1 MGHDK and CDR2 SYGVNS come from the germline V gene. The CDR3 DNA sequence: TGTGCCAGCAGTGATCCGGGACACAACACCGGGGAGCTGTTTTTT. Translation gives CASSDPGHNTGELFF.

A single count supports this clone. The chain is built from TRBV19 and TRBJ2-3; 7 nucleotides match TRBD1. Per the germline V gene, CDR1 is LNHDA and CDR2 is SQIVND (reference sequence). Germline trimming cut 4 bases from V and 3 bases from J; bases unmatched to any gene: 7. This CDR3 has 15 residues. The CDR3 here is CASSTGTVRTDTQYF. The CDR3 DNA sequence: TGTGCCAGTAGTACAGGGACAGTGAGAACAGATACGCAGTATTTT.

V is TRBV7-2 and J is TRBJ2-4; D is perhaps TRBD2 (5 bases). Germline-derived CDR1 and CDR2 are SGHTA and FQGNSA. Trimming left V 1 base short and J 6 bases short, with 16 bases between. The CDR3 covers 16 residues. CDR3 DNA: TGTGCCAGCAGCTTAGGTCCGAAACCGACTATAAACATTCAGTACTTC. Translation: CASSLGPKPTINIQYF.

This sequence joins TRBV4-1 and TRBJ2-7; 9 nucleotides agree with TRBD2. Germline V gives CDR1 MGHRA, CDR2 YSYEKL. V gave up 0 bases and J gave up 4 bases; unmatched junction bases: 4. This CDR3 contains 15 residues. The chain's CDR3 is CASSQERRGGYEQYF. CDR3 nucleotides: TGCGCCAGCAGCCAAGAACGGCGGGGGGGATACGAGCAGTACTTC.

This rearrangement joins TRBV30 to TRBJ1-5; D is possibly TRBD1 (6 bases). V gave up 3 bases and J gave up 6 bases, with 12 bases separating them. Germline assignment: CDR1 GTSNPN and CDR2 SVGIG (reference sequence). The CDR3 covers 13 residues. CDR3 nucleotides: TGTGCCTGGAGCGAAACAGGGTTTCAGCCCCAGCATTTT. It is translated as CAWSETGFQPQHF.

The V gene is TRBV11-3, the J gene TRBJ1-1, with D perhaps matching TRBD1 (5 bases). Between the trimmed V and J ends, which lost 1 base and 2 bases, there was a span of 8 bases. Germline V CDR1 and CDR2: SGHNT, YENEEA. This CDR3 comprises 14 residues. Here the CDR3 DNA reads TGTGCCAGCAGCTTAGGGGGGGTTAACACTGAAGCTTTCTTT. It specifies CASSLGGVNTEAFF. The full variable domain, rest sourced from reference TRBV11-3 and TRBJ1-1, is EAGVVQSPRYKIIEKKQPVAFWCNPISGHNTLYWYLQNLGQGPELLIRYENEEAVDDSQLPKDRFSAERLKGVDSTLKIQPAELGDSAVYLCASSLGGVNTEAFFGQGTRLTVV.

V gene TRBV3-1 (or the pseudogene TRBV3-2) combines with J gene TRBJ1-6, with a tentative D call TRBD1 (5 bases). The length of the CDR3 is 15 residues. Germline CDR1 is LGHDT and CDR2 is YNNKEL (reference sequence). V shed 0 bases and J shed 10 bases, with 13 bases lying between them. This CDR3 reads CASSQDWQGQSPLHF. CDR3 nucleotides: TGTGCCAGCAGCCAAGATTGGCAGGGTCAATCACCCCTCCACTTT.

The chain carries TRBV5-1 and TRBJ1-1, with 7 positions matching TRBD1. The V and J ends lost 0 bases and 0 bases, in that order; junction bases with no gene match: 5. This CDR3 has 16 amino acids. Germline CDR1 and CDR2: SGHRS and YFSETQ. CDR3 amino acids: CASSLVTGVMNTEAFF. The DNA for the CDR3 is TGCGCCAGCAGCTTGGTCACAGGGGTCATGAACACTGAAGCTTTCTTT.

V and J are TRBV5-4 and TRBJ2-5; D is ambiguous. CDR1 SGHNT and CDR2 YYREEE come from the germline V gene (reference sequence). The CDR3 is 14 amino acids. Deletions cut 0 bases from V and 2 bases from J, with 8 bases between. This chain's CDR3 is CASSLVASQETQYF. The CDR3 DNA reads TGTGCCAGCAGCTTGGTGGCTAGTCAAGAGACCCAGTACTTC.

V gene TRBV12-3 or TRBV12-4 combines with J gene TRBJ1-2; 8 positions match TRBD1. This CDR3 has 12 residues. J gave up 8 bases and V 7 bases, and 6 bases lay outside the gene matches. In DNA, the CDR3 is TGTGCCAGCAATCGACAGGGGACGGGCTACACCTTC. Translated: CASNRQGTGYTF.

The chain employs TRBV28 and TRBJ1-1; D might be TRBD1 (5 bases). Trimming cost V 5 bases and J 11 bases, with 12 bases left between them. The CDR3 totals 11 residues. The germline gives CDR1 MDHEN, CDR2 SYDVKM. The CDR3 DNA reads as TGTGCCAGCAGTCGGGGGATGGCCGCTTTCTTT. It specifies CASSRGMAAFF.

V and J are TRBV7-2 and TRBJ1-3, with 8 bases that match TRBD1. The CDR3 contains 15 residues. The germline V gene encodes CDR1 SGHTA and CDR2 FQGNSA. Germline trimming cut 5 bases from V and 0 bases from J; bases unmatched to any gene: 3. CDR3 protein: CASSPDRVSGNTIYF. CDR3 DNA sequence: TGTGCCAGCAGCCCGGACAGGGTCTCTGGAAACACCATATATTTT.

The table lists this clone with a count of one. J is TRBJ1-5 and V is TRBV3-1 (or the pseudogene TRBV3-2), with unresolved D. Deletions cut 1 base from V and 5 bases from J, with 9 bases between. In germline, CDR1 is LGHDT, CDR2 YNNKEL (reference sequence). The CDR3 extends over 14 amino acids. This CDR3 reads CASSQGPPDQPQHF. The CDR3 DNA is TGTGCCAGCAGCCAAGGGCCCCCAGATCAGCCCCAGCATTTT.

The CDR3 loop is CASSPRGGADTQYF. For the CDR3, the DNA is TGTGCCAGCTCACCCCGGGGAGGGGCAGATACGCAGTATTTT. The chain recombines TRBV18 with TRBJ2-3, with 7 bases matching TRBD2. The CDR3 is 14 residues long. The V segment lost 3 bases and the J segment 4 bases; nucleotides outside the gene matches: 4. Per germline, CDR1 KGHSH and CDR2 LQKENI.

This clone was seen only a few times. The chain combines TRBV7-2 with TRBJ2-2, with TRBD1 identical over 9 bases. Trimming removed 1 base from V and 4 bases from J; junction bases left unmatched: 1. This CDR3 is built from 15 residues. From germline, CDR1 is SGHTA and CDR2 FQGNSA. The chain's CDR3 is CASSLGQGVTGELFF. CDR3 in DNA: TGTGCCAGCAGCTTAGGACAGGGGGTCACCGGGGAGCTGTTTTTT.

This clone was detected only once. The genes are TRBV6-6 and TRBJ2-5; 9 bases line up with TRBD2. Unmatched junction bases numbered 12, after V lost 5 bases and J lost 2 bases. There are 17 residues in the CDR3. The germline CDR1 and CDR2 sequences are MNHNY and SVGAGI (reference sequence). The CDR3 here is CASSPRGGRTAQETQYF. In nucleotides, the CDR3 is TGTGCCAGCAGTCCGCGGGGGGGAAGGACAGCTCAAGAGACCCAGTACTTC.

This clone came up a few times. The rearrangement links TRBV9 to TRBJ2-2; D possibly corresponds to TRBD2 (6 bases). V was pared by 4 bases and J by 6 bases, with 16 bases between. CDR3 size: 15 residues. Germline V CDR1 and CDR2: SGDLS, YYNGEE. The CDR3 is CASSSDGGAAGELFF. CDR3 sequence (DNA): TGTGCCAGCAGCTCAGACGGGGGTGCCGCCGGGGAGCTGTTTTTT.

The rearrangement uses TRBV4-3 and TRBJ2-1; the match to TRBD1 covers 7 bases. V was pared by 0 bases and J by 5 bases, with 7 bases of the junction left unmatched. Germline V CDR1 and CDR2: LGHNA, YSLEER. The CDR3 extends over 16 amino acids. CDR3 sequence: CASSQERQGPNNEQFF. As DNA, the CDR3 is TGCGCCAGCAGCCAAGAAAGACAGGGACCCAACAATGAGCAGTTCTTC.